This TCR beta chain appears in the sequencing data of a study of T cells after yellow fever vaccination. The CDR3 has 17 residues. The V and J ends lost 1 base and 4 bases, in that order; junction bases with no gene match: 10. Looked up from germline, CDR1 is SGHTA and CDR2 is FQGNSA. Generation of TCR cDNA used 5'RACE template switching (which added a universal primer site and UMIs). Each CDR3 protein gets one entry after TCRdb re-called the 5' RACE reads with MiXCR. The data contain a few hundred thousand distinct CDR3 sequences, approximately 18% of them singletons. The chain has TRBV7-2 and TRBJ2-1, with 7 bases fitting TRBD1. This TCR came from a man in his late teens or twenties who received the YFV17D yellow fever vaccine. Material: PBMCs, obtained before the yellow fever booster vaccination. CDR3 sequence (DNA): TGTGCCAGCAGCTTAGTGGCCTCCAGGGGGATATACAATGAGCAGTTCTTC. Amino acid sequence: CASSLVASRGIYNEQFF.